The subject of this entry is one TCR beta chain. The sample originates from a study of blood T cell repertoires in COVID-19. Overall study: The origin of the acute and convalescent COVID-19 samples was the United States, Italy and Spain. T cells, B-cell-depleted T cells, or PBMCs supplied cDNA or gDNA.

A PCR-confirmed or clinician-diagnosed COVID-19 case had contacted exposed participants within 2 weeks of entry. Only in-frame clones appear in the TCRdb table, and some are missing; sequencing was by immunoSEQ multiplex PCR. Of about 300,000 clones in the sample, 89% were seen once. The TCR was taken from a woman aged 45 to 65 who had been exposed to COVID-19. The specimen was PBMCs or T cells enriched from blood (not recorded which).

The CDR3 DNA reads TGCGCCAGCAAGCAGCTGGCAGGTAGCAATCAGCCCCAGCATTTT. Translating it yields CASKQLAGSNQPQHF. J is TRBJ1-5 and V is TRBV4-1; D remains ambiguous. V was clipped by 7 bases and J by 0 bases, with 13 bases between them. The germline V gene has CDR1 MGHRA and CDR2 YSYEKL. CDR3 length: 15 amino acids.